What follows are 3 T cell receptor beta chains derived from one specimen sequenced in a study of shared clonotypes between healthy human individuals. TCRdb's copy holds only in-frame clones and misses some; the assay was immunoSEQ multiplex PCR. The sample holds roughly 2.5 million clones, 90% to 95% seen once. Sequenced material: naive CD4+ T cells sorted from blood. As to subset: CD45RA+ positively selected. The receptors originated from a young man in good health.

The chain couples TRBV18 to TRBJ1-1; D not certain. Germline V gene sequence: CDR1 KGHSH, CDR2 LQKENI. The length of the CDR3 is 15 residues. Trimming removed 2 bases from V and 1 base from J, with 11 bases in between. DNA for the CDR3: TGTGCCAGCTCACCAGCGGAAATGGGGAACACTGAAGCTTTCTTT. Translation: CASSPAEMGNTEAFF.

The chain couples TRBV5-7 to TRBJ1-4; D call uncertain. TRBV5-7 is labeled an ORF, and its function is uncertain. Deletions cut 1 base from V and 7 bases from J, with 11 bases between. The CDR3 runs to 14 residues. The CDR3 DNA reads TGTGCCAGCAGCTTGCCTCTCTCAGGTGAAAAACTGTTTTTT. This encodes CASSLPLSGEKLFF.

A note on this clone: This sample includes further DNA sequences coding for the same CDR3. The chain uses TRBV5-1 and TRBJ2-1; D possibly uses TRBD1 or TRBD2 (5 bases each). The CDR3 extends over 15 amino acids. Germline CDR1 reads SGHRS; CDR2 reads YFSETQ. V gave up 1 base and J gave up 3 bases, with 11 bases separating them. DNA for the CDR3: TGCGCCAGCAGCTTGCTGGGGGAAAGCTACAATGAGCAGTTCTTC. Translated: CASSLLGESYNEQFF.